Listed here are 17 T cell receptor beta chains from one sample, sequenced in a study of shared clonotypes between healthy human individuals. Assay used: immunoSEQ multiplex PCR; TCRdb lists only in-frame clones, some missing. This sample yields about 2.2 million clones, of which about 93% are seen a single time; around 1.7% belongs to the top ten. Positive CCR7 selection of CD45RO-negative cells yielded the naive CD8 cells, and terminally differentiated effector memory CD45RA+ cells were excluded. Specimen: naive CD8+ T cells from PBMCs. The source of these receptors is a man between 18 and 35 years old in good health. Some clones in this sample may be carry-over from other donors' samples.

The chain couples TRBV7-8 to TRBJ2-7; no clear D. The length of the CDR3 is 11 residues. Between the trimmed V and J ends, which lost 7 bases and 1 base, there was a span of 5 bases. CDR1 and CDR2 (germline): SGHVS, FQNEAQ. CDR3 nucleotide sequence: TGTGCCAGCACACCATCCTACGAGCAGTACTTC. Its translation is CASTPSYEQYF.

The rearrangement uses TRBV27 and TRBJ1-4, with no clear D. Germline CDR1 and CDR2: MNHEY and SMNVEV (reference sequence). CDR3 length: 13 residues. The V end lost 5 bases, the J end lost 9 bases, and 13 bases lay between the germline ends. DNA of the CDR3: TGTGCCAGCAGTCCTATCCCCCCCAAAAAACTGTTTTTT. It encodes CASSPIPPKKLFF.

The chain links TRBV13 to TRBJ2-5; 8 nucleotides agree with TRBD2. J gave up 3 bases and V 0 bases, and 6 bases lay outside the gene matches. Germline values: CDR1 PRHDT, CDR2 FYEKMQ (reference sequence). The CDR3 contains 16 residues. The CDR3 region has the DNA TGTGCCAGCAGCTTAGGAGCGGGAGTATTAGAAGAGACCCAGTACTTC. Encoded protein: CASSLGAGVLEETQYF.

The chain has TRBV7-9 and TRBJ1-4, with D uncertain. CDR1 is SEHNR and CDR2 is FQNEAQ in the germline V gene (reference sequence). The CDR3 has 13 amino acids. The V end lost 3 bases, the J end lost 12 bases, and 14 bases lay between the germline ends. For the CDR3, the DNA is TGTGCCAGCAGCTTTCCGAAGGGCGGCGAACTGTTTTTT. It translates to CASSFPKGGELFF.

About this clone: A read error may produce the germline difference seen at one junction end. The chain's CDR3 is CASRRWERAGHLNTGELFF. The CDR3 bases are TGTGCCAGTAGAAGGTGGGAAAGGGCGGGGCACCTGAACACCGGGGAGTTGTTTTTT. The genes are TRBV19 and TRBJ2-2, with a possible D match to TRBD2 (6 bases). The CDR3 consists of 19 residues. Germline V gene data show CDR1 as LNHDA and CDR2 as SQIVND (reference sequence).

Concerning this clone: The same CDR3 is also encoded by other DNA sequences in this sample. The chain employs TRBV28 and TRBJ2-1; 8 nucleotides align to TRBD2. Germline V gives CDR1 MDHEN, CDR2 SYDVKM. V dropped 3 bases and J dropped 12; count of bases not matched to a gene: 4. This CDR3 is built from 12 residues. Here the CDR3 DNA reads TGTGCCAGCAGTTTCAGCGGGAGTGTGCAGTTCTTC. Protein: CASSFSGSVQFF.

This chain joins TRBV4-2 and TRBJ2-2; the D is unclear. The V gene's germline CDR1 is LGHNA and CDR2 YNFKEQ. V lost 0 bases and J 0 bases, leaving 11 bases between the germline ends. This CDR3 contains 17 residues. DNA of the CDR3: TGTGCCAGCAGCCAAGAAGGTCTAGTCGCGAACACCGGGGAGCTGTTTTTT. It codes for CASSQEGLVANTGELFF.

This chain connects TRBV15 to TRBJ1-5; 7 bases match TRBD1. This CDR3 has 13 residues. With 3 bases clipped from V and 11 bases from J, the junction kept 7 bases outside the gene matches. Germline V gene sequence: CDR1 LNHNV, CDR2 YYDKDF (reference sequence). The CDR3 reads CATSSVPGQAQHF. As DNA, the CDR3 is TGTGCCACCAGCAGCGTACCTGGACAGGCCCAGCATTTT.

The rearrangement uses TRBV28 and TRBJ1-4, with D uncertain. Trimming left V 6 bases short and J 12 bases short, with 20 bases between. CDR1 is MDHEN and CDR2 is SYDVKM in the germline V gene. This CDR3 has 14 residues. CDR3 protein: CASRLTTGAKQLFF. CDR3 coding DNA: TGTGCCAGCAGACTTACGACCGGAGCCAAACAACTGTTTTTT.

V gene TRBV11-2 combines with J gene TRBJ2-7; no firm D call. Germline CDR1 reads SGHAT; CDR2 reads FQNNGV. V lost 0 bases to trimming and J lost 4 bases, with 10 bases between them. The CDR3 consists of 14 residues. As DNA, the CDR3 is TGTGCCAGCAGCTTAGAAGGGTGGATATACGAGCAGTACTTC. As protein: CASSLEGWIYEQYF.

The table lists this clone with a count of one. This chain joins TRBV7-9 and TRBJ1-3; possibly TRBD1 for D (6 bases). V lost 3 bases and J lost 4, with 13 bases in between. Germline CDR1 and CDR2: SEHNR and FQNEAQ (reference sequence). CDR3 length: 15 residues. CDR3 nucleotides: TGTGCCAGCAGCTTTGCAGGGGCCCGGGGAAACACCATATATTTT. Its translation is CASSFAGARGNTIYF.

This sequence joins TRBV28 and TRBJ2-1; 12 bases align to TRBD1. Per the germline V gene, CDR1 is MDHEN and CDR2 is SYDVKM. Losses at the gene ends were 8 bases for V and 6 bases for J; bases not matched to a gene: 8. The CDR3 spans 15 residues. CDR3 sequence reads: CASDAGTGGPNEQFF. The CDR3, as DNA: TGTGCCAGCGACGCCGGGACAGGGGGCCCCAATGAGCAGTTCTTC.

This chain's CDR3 is CASSLMKGASYEQYF. The CDR3 region has the DNA TGTGCCAGCAGCTTGATGAAGGGGGCTTCCTACGAGCAGTACTTC. The chain links TRBV5-8 to TRBJ2-7; TRBD1 matches at 7 bases. Germline CDR1 and CDR2: SGHTS and YDEGEE. This CDR3 has 15 amino acids. V shed 1 base and J 1 base; nucleotides not matched to a gene: 5. The complete variable domain, with remaining parts taken from reference TRBV5-8 and TRBJ2-7, reads EAGVTQSPTHLIKTRGQQATLRCSPISGHTSVYWYQQALGLGLQFLLWYDEGEERNRGNFPPRFSGRQFPNYSSELNVNALELEDSALYLCASSLMKGASYEQYFGPGTRLTVT.

The chain employs TRBV11-2 and TRBJ1-4, with a tentative D call TRBD1 (6 bases). V was clipped by 3 bases and J by 3 bases, with 11 bases between them. In germline, CDR1 is SGHAT, CDR2 FQNNGV. CDR3 length equals 15 residues. CDR3 protein: CASSFQGQPNEKLFF. For the CDR3, the DNA is TGTGCCAGCAGCTTCCAGGGACAACCTAATGAAAAACTGTTTTTT.

This chain connects TRBV27 to TRBJ1-2, with unresolved D. CDR1 is MNHEY, CDR2 SMNVEV, per germline (reference sequence). CDR3 length: 14 residues. The V gene lost 3 bases and the J gene lost 5 bases, with 13 bases spanning the gap. The CDR3, as DNA: TGTGCCAGCAGTTTCACACGGGATCAGTATGGCTACACCTTC. Translated: CASSFTRDQYGYTF.

This sequence joins TRBV27 and TRBJ2-7; 9 bases are shared with TRBD2. The CDR3 length is 13 residues. The V gene end was trimmed by 5 bases and the J gene end by 5 bases; junction bases not matched to a gene: 4. Germline V gene lookup returns CDR1 MNHEY and CDR2 SMNVEV (reference sequence). The CDR3 sequence is CASSKREAHEQYF. The DNA of the CDR3 is TGTGCCAGCAGTAAGCGGGAGGCCCACGAGCAGTACTTC.

The chain combines TRBV29-1 with TRBJ2-7; 7 nucleotides agree with TRBD1. The V segment lost 4 bases and the J segment 1 base; nucleotides outside the gene matches: 10. The germline V gene encodes CDR1 SQVTM and CDR2 ANQGSEA. This CDR3 is built from 15 residues. The CDR3, as DNA: TGCAGCGTTGTTGCCGTGACAGGGAATTCCTACGAGCAGTACTTC. Translating gives CSVVAVTGNSYEQYF.